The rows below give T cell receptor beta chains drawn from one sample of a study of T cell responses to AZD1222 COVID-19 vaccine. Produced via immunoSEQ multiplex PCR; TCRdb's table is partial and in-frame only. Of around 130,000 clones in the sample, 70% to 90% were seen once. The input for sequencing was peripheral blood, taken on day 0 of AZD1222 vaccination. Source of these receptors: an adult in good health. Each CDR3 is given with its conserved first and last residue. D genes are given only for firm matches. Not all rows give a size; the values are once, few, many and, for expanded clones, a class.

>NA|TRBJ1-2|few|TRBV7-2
TGTGCCAGCAGTCCCGGACCAGGGTCATCGAACTATGGCTACACCTTC
CASSPGPGSSNYGYTF
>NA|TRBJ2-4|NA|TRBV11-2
TGTGCCAGCAGCTCACGGTTAGCCAAAAACATTCAGTACTTC
CASSSRLAKNIQYF
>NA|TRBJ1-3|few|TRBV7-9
TGTGCCAGCAGCCCAACAGCTCCGTGGAGAAACACCATATATTTT
CASSPTAPWRNTIYF
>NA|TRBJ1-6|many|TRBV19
TGTGCCAGCGATAAAATAGGGGGTACATCACCCCTCCACTTT
CASDKIGGTSPLHF
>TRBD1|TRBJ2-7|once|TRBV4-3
TGCGCCAGCAGCCAAAGACAGGGGGGGGAGCAGTACTTC
CASSQRQGGEQYF
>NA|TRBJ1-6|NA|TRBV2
TGTGCTCATGGCAGGGACAATTCACCCCTCCACTTT
CAHGRDNSPLHF
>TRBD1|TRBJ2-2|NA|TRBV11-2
TGTGCCAGCAGCTTCGACAGGACAGGAGCCGGGGAGCTGTTTTTT
CASSFDRTGAGELFF
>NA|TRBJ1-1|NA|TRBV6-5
TGTGCCAGCAGTCCCGTTATAAGGGGAGGCACTGAAGCTTTCTTT
CASSPVIRGGTEAFF
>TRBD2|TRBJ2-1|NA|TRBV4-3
TGCGCCAGCAGCCAAGAGGTCCCTAGCGGGAGCGCTACTTACAATGAGCAGTTCTTC
CASSQEVPSGSATYNEQFF
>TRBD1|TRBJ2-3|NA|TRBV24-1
TGTGCCACCAGTGACCAAGGGACAGGGGGCAGGGATACGCAGTATTTT
CATSDQGTGGRDTQYF
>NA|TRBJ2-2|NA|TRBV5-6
TGTGCCAGCAGCTTCTATCAATTTTACACCGGGGAGCTGTTTTTT
CASSFYQFYTGELFF
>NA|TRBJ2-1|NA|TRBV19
TGTGCCAGTAGTATGTGGGGCGGTCGCTCCTACAATGAGCAGTTCTTC
CASSMWGGRSYNEQFF
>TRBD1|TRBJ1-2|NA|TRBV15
TGTGCCACCAGCAGAGACCGGGACAGGGTGAACGGTGGCTACACCTTC
CATSRDRDRVNGGYTF
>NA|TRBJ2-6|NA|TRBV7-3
TGTGCCAGCAGACAAGTAGGGGCCAACGTCCTGACTTTC
CASRQVGANVLTF
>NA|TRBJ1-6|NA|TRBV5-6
TGTGCCAGCAGCTTGGGAGGGACGGCTTATAATTCACCCCTCCACTTT
CASSLGGTAYNSPLHF
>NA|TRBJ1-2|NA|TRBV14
TGTGCCAGCAGCGCCCGCTATGGCTACACCTTC
CASSARYGYTF
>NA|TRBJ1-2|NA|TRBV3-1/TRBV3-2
TGTGCCAGCAGCCAAGGGGGCGTAGCTGGCTACACCTTC
CASSQGGVAGYTF
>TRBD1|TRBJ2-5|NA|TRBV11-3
TGTGCCAGCAGCCCCGGGACAGGGCTGAGGAAGGAGACCCAGTACTTC
CASSPGTGLRKETQYF
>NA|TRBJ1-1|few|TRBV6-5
TGTGCCAGCAGTCGTGCGGGTTTAAACACTGAAGCTTTCTTT
CASSRAGLNTEAFF
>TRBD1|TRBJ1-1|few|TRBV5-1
TGCGCCAGCAGCTCGACAGGGGGGCTTACTGAAGCTTTCTTT
CASSSTGGLTEAFF
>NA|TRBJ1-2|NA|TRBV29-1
TGCAGCGTTGAGTCTGGTTCCTTC
CSVESGSF
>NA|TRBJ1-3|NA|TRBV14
TGTGCCAGCAGCCAAGACCGACAGGCTCATTTT
CASSQDRQAHF
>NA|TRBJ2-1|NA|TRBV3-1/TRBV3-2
TGTGCCAGCAGCCAGCTTACCCATGGGGATGAGCAGTTCTTC
CASSQLTHGDEQFF
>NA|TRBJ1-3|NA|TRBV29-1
TGCAGCTTGGCATCTGGAAACACCATATATTTT
CSLASGNTIYF
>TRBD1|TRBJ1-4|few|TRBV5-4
TGTGCCAGCAGCCAACTGTTCGAAGGACAGGGTAATGAAAAACTGTTTTTT
CASSQLFEGQGNEKLFF
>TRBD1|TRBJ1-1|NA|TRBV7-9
TGTGCCAGCAAGGGGGCAGGAACTGAAGCTTTCTTT
CASKGAGTEAFF
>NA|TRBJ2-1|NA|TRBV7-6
TGTGCCAGCAGCCCAGGACAGACCTCCTACAATGAGCAGTTCTTC
CASSPGQTSYNEQFF
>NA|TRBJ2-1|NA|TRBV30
TGTGCCTGGAGTGGGGGGTTGGTTGAGCAGTTCTTC
CAWSGGLVEQFF
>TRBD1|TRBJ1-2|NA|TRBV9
TGTGCCAGCAGCACCCCGCGTACAGGGGGGAACTATGGCTACACCTTC
CASSTPRTGGNYGYTF
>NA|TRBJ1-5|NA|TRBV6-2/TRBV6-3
TGTGCCAGCAGTTATAGATCCTCTTACCAGCCCCAGCATTTT
CASSYRSSYQPQHF
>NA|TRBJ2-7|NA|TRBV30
TGTGCACAATTATCGGGTGGCAACGAGCAGTACTTC
CAQLSGGNEQYF
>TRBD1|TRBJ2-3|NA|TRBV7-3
TGTGCCAGCAGCTTAGACAGGGGGGTCGCAGATACGCAGTATTTT
CASSLDRGVADTQYF
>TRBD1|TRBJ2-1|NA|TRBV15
TGTGCCACCAGCGCGAGGGGGCTCAGAGATGAGCAGTTCTTC
CATSARGLRDEQFF